One and the same sample provided the 31 T cell receptor beta chains below, sequenced in a study of T cells expressing NK-cell markers. TCRdb re-called the 5' RACE reads, yielding one record per CDR3 amino acid sequence without DNA. This specimen shows a few hundred thousand distinct CDR3 sequences; the ten leading clones hold 5.2%. Sequenced material: blood T cells: a sorted CD56 or NKG2C T cell subset, CD4+ or CD8+ T cells, or bulk PBMC T cells (not recorded which). These receptors were obtained from a man between 18 and 69 years old in good health.

CDR3 region: CASSISRLPLLPNTGELFF. The chain recombines TRBV19 with TRBJ2-2; there is no DNA to check the TCRdb D call of TRBD2. The CDR3 runs to 19 residues. The germline V gene encodes CDR1 LNHDA and CDR2 SQIVND (reference sequence).

The genes are TRBV27 and TRBJ1-2; TCRdb's D gene call, TRBD1, goes unchecked for lack of DNA. Germline V gene sequence: CDR1 MNHEY, CDR2 SMNVEV (reference sequence). CDR3 length: 14 residues. The CDR3 loop reads CASSRKGVNYGYTF.

The genes are TRBV5-1 and TRBJ1-3; as DNA is missing, the TRBD1 call by TCRdb cannot be tested. Germline V gene data show CDR1 as SGHRS and CDR2 as YFSETQ. This CDR3 comprises 16 residues. The CDR3 spells CASSRRGTNSGNTIYF. The full variable domain, completed using reference TRBV5-1 and TRBJ1-3, is KAGVTQTPRYLIKTRGQQVTLSCSPISGHRSVSWYQQTPGQGLQFLFEYFSETQRNKGNFPGRFSGRQFSNSRSEMNVSTLELGDSALYLCASSRRGTNSGNTIYFGEGSWLTVV.

The rearrangement links TRBV2 to TRBJ1-6; TCRdb picks TRBD1, but there is no DNA to check that call. Germline V gives CDR1 SNHLY, CDR2 FYNNEI. The CDR3 has 19 residues. The CDR3 spells CASGIRGRVVFGGNSPLHF. Full variable domain (remainder filled in from reference TRBV2 and TRBJ1-6): EPEVTQTPSHQVTQMGQEVILRCVPISNHLYFYWYRQILGQKVEFLVSFYNNEISEKSEIFDDQFSVERPDGSNFTLKIRSTKLEDSAMYFCASGIRGRVVFGGNSPLHFGNGTRLTVT.

The rearrangement joins TRBV7-6 to TRBJ2-3; TCRdb lists TRBD2, though no DNA is available to test this call. The CDR3 runs to 15 residues. Germline V gene data show CDR1 as SGHVS and CDR2 as FNYEAQ. CDR3 protein: CASTPGGAVADTQYF.

The gene calls are TRBV28 and TRBJ2-5; the TCRdb call, TRBD1, lacks DNA for checking. The germline V gene has CDR1 MDHEN and CDR2 SYDVKM. There are 14 residues in the CDR3. The CDR3 sequence is CASSVPQGKETQYF.

The J gene is TRBJ1-6, the V gene TRBV4-1. From germline, CDR1 is MGHRA and CDR2 YSYEKL. CDR3 size: 13 residues. The CDR3 loop is CASSQTQDSPLHF.

J is TRBJ1-1 and V is TRBV29-1. This CDR3 spans 14 amino acids. CDR1 and CDR2 from the germline V gene are SQVTM and ANQGSEA. CDR3: CSVVLETGNTEAFF. The variable domain in full, with the rest retrieved from reference TRBV29-1 and TRBJ1-1, is SAVISQKPSRDICQRGTSLTIQCQVDSQVTMMFWYRQQPGQSLTLIATANQGSEATYESGFVIDKFPISRPNLTFSTLTVSNMSPEDSSIYLCSVVLETGNTEAFFGQGTRLTVV.

This sequence joins TRBV7-9 and TRBJ2-1; TCRdb designates TRBD1, a call that cannot be tested without DNA. Germline lookup yields CDR1 SEHNR and CDR2 FQNEAQ (reference sequence). CDR3 length: 16 residues. CDR3 loop: CASSSKGPSSYNEQFF.

V gene TRBV6-5 combines with J gene TRBJ2-6; TCRdb selects TRBD1, and the lack of DNA leaves this call unchecked. CDR3 length: 17 amino acids. From germline, CDR1 is MNHEY and CDR2 SVGAGI. This CDR3 is CASRSGTGRSGANVLTF.

V gene TRBV10-2 combines with J gene TRBJ2-7; TCRdb reports TRBD2, a call that lacks DNA to check it against. Germline CDR1 reads WSHSY; CDR2 reads SAAADI. This CDR3 has 14 amino acids. The CDR3 loop reads CASRDGLGGYEQYF.

This chain uses TRBV3-1 with TRBJ1-4; TCRdb lists TRBD1, though no DNA is available to test this call. The germline CDR1 and CDR2 sequences are LGHDT and YNNKEL (reference sequence). CDR3 length equals 16 residues. CDR3 sequence reads: CASSHLQGVLVEKLFF. Filled out from reference TRBV3-1 and TRBJ1-4, the complete variable domain reads DTAVSQTPKYLVTQMGNDKSIKCEQNLGHDTMYWYKQDSKKFLKIMFSYNNKELIINETVPNRFSPKSPDKAHLNLHINSLELGDSAVYFCASSHLQGVLVEKLFFGSGTQLSVL.

The V call is TRBV12-3 or TRBV12-4, the J call TRBJ1-1; TCRdb selects TRBD1, and the lack of DNA leaves this call unchecked. The CDR3 sequence is 16 residues long. The CDR3 reads CASTPPGDRRWIEAFF.

V is TRBV21-1 and J is TRBJ1-1; TCRdb calls TRBD1, which cannot be checked without DNA. TRBV21-1 has pseudogene status. This CDR3 is built from 15 residues. Here the CDR3 reads CASSKMPTGGTEAFF.

The chain employs TRBV29-1 and TRBJ2-1; TCRdb's D call of TRBD1 is untestable without DNA. CDR3 length: 11 amino acids. Per the germline V gene, CDR1 is SQVTM and CDR2 is ANQGSEA. CDR3 region: CSGQSYNEQFF.

This chain connects TRBV28 to TRBJ2-2; TCRdb designates TRBD2, a call that cannot be tested without DNA. There are 16 residues in the CDR3. CDR1 and CDR2 (germline): MDHEN, SYDVKM. The CDR3 loop is CASSTIAGGRSGELFF.

J is TRBJ2-1 and V is TRBV20-1; TCRdb names TRBD2, which stays unverified in the absence of DNA. The CDR3 loop spans 16 amino acids. Germline V lookup: CDR1 DFQATT, CDR2 SNEGSKA (reference sequence). CDR3: CSARGTSGSSYNEQFF.

J is TRBJ2-4 and V is TRBV15. Germline CDR1 and CDR2: LNHNV and YYDKDF (reference sequence). This CDR3 is built from 16 residues. This CDR3 reads CATSSYGGIAKNIQYF.

The rearrangement links TRBV11-2 to TRBJ2-7; TCRdb names TRBD1, which stays unverified in the absence of DNA. The CDR3 runs 13 residues. Germline V gene lookup returns CDR1 SGHAT and CDR2 FQNNGV. The CDR3 region is CASSHRGLREQYF.

The chain is built from TRBV2 and TRBJ1-1; TCRdb's D call, TRBD1, is unchecked because there is no DNA. The germline V gene encodes CDR1 SNHLY and CDR2 FYNNEI. The CDR3 is 14 amino acids. This CDR3 reads CASSDPGQNTEAFF. The full variable domain, with the rest looked up from reference TRBV2 and TRBJ1-1, is EPEVTQTPSHQVTQMGQEVILRCVPISNHLYFYWYRQILGQKVEFLVSFYNNEISEKSEIFDDQFSVERPDGSNFTLKIRSTKLEDSAMYFCASSDPGQNTEAFFGQGTRLTVV.

The J gene is TRBJ2-4, the V gene TRBV28; the D call from TCRdb, TRBD1, cannot be confirmed without DNA. The CDR3 covers 14 residues. The germline gives CDR1 MDHEN, CDR2 SYDVKM. This CDR3 reads CASHRQGGKNIQYF.

The chain recombines TRBV20-1 with TRBJ2-6; TCRdb outputs TRBD1, but without DNA this stays unchecked. Germline CDR1 DFQATT, CDR2 SNEGSKA (reference sequence). The CDR3 has 15 residues. The CDR3 loop is CSATNRGYGANVLTF.

The J gene is TRBJ2-2, the V gene TRBV5-1; TCRdb's D call of TRBD2 is untestable without DNA. The V gene's germline CDR1 is SGHRS and CDR2 YFSETQ. CDR3 length: 16 amino acids. The CDR3 sequence is CASSSLAGGRTGELFF.

The gene calls are TRBV10-3 and TRBJ2-5. Germline CDR1 is ENHRY and CDR2 is SYGVKD. This CDR3 spans 13 amino acids. The CDR3 region is CAISVEYQETQYF.

The J gene is TRBJ2-1, the V gene TRBV4-2; TCRdb's D call of TRBD1 is untestable without DNA. The CDR3 runs to 15 residues. Germline V gives CDR1 LGHNA, CDR2 YNFKEQ. This CDR3 reads CASSQSSSGTRWKFF.

The chain links TRBV5-6 to TRBJ1-2. The CDR3 has 14 residues. Per germline, CDR1 SGHDT and CDR2 YYEEEE. CDR3 sequence: CASSFIERGYGYTF.

The chain carries TRBV7-9 and TRBJ1-2. Per the germline V gene, CDR1 is SEHNR and CDR2 is FQNEAQ (reference sequence). The CDR3 has 14 residues. CDR3 amino acids: CASSPWRAGKDYTF.

The V call is TRBV7-2, the J call TRBJ2-1; lacking DNA, the TRBD2 call made by TCRdb goes unchecked. In germline, CDR1 is SGHTA, CDR2 FQGNSA. This CDR3 region has 14 residues. The CDR3 spells CASRGLRTYNEQFF.

V gene TRBV7-9 combines with J gene TRBJ2-3; as DNA is missing, the TRBD1 call by TCRdb cannot be tested. The CDR3 totals 14 residues. The germline V gene encodes CDR1 SEHNR and CDR2 FQNEAQ (reference sequence). The CDR3 here is CASSADRAQDTQYF.

This rearrangement joins TRBV3-1 to TRBJ2-1; no DNA is available, so the TRBD1 call from TCRdb remains unchecked. This CDR3 is 12 amino acids long. Germline CDR1 reads LGHDT; CDR2 reads YNNKEL (reference sequence). CDR3 sequence: CASTNPGQKQFF.

The chain employs TRBV5-1 and TRBJ2-5; TCRdb names TRBD2, which stays unverified in the absence of DNA. The CDR3 is 14 residues long. The V gene's germline CDR1 is SGHRS and CDR2 YFSETQ. The chain's CDR3 is CASRPGLREGTQYF.